The 27 T cell receptor beta chains presented below share a single source sample, sequenced in a study of stem cell transplantation in POMP-related autoinflammatory disease. Some clones are missing from TCRdb's copy, which holds only in-frame ones; the method was immunoSEQ multiplex PCR. Of several thousand clones in the sample, around 83% were seen once. The sample was a CXCR5-defined cell subset from PBMCs. The receptors originated from a human donor in good health.

Of note for this clone: The junction shows a germline mismatch at one end, possibly a read error. V is TRBV7-9 and J is TRBJ2-5; D is possibly TRBD1 (5 bases). This CDR3 comprises 14 residues. The V gene's germline CDR1 is SEHNR and CDR2 FQNEAQ (reference sequence). The CDR3 DNA reads TGTGCCAGCAGCATAGCCCTAGGGGAAGAGACCCAGTACTTC. Translated, it gives CASSIALGEETQYF.

A few counts support this clone. CDR3 in amino acids: CASSFGQARYEQYF. CDR3 sequence (DNA): TGTGCCAGCAGCTTCGGGCAGGCCCGCTACGAGCAGTACTTC. The chain links TRBV5-4 to TRBJ2-7, with D hard to call. The CDR3 covers 14 residues. The V gene's germline CDR1 is SGHNT and CDR2 YYREEE (reference sequence). V was clipped by 2 bases and J by 3 bases, with 12 bases between them.

This chain joins TRBV11-2 and TRBJ2-6; TRBD1 matches 8 bases. Losses at the gene ends were 5 bases for V and 0 bases for J; bases not matched to a gene: 9. Per germline, CDR1 SGHAT and CDR2 FQNNGV. CDR3 length equals 18 residues. The CDR3 DNA is TGTGCCAGCAGCAGAGCGGGCGGACAGGGCTCTGGGGCCAACGTCCTGACTTTC. Translation gives CASSRAGGQGSGANVLTF.

The CDR3 sequence is CASSQGPRAGGELFF. Written as DNA, the CDR3 is TGTGCCAGCAGCCAAGGGCCGCGGGCGGGGGGGGAGCTGTTTTTT. The genes are TRBV4-2 and TRBJ2-2; tentatively, D is TRBD2 (6 bases). The CDR3 runs 15 residues. Germline-derived CDR1 and CDR2 are LGHNA and YNFKEQ. V was cut by 1 base and J by 8 bases, with 14 bases left in between.

The chain carries TRBV5-1 and TRBJ1-2; TRBD1 might be the D (5 bases). CDR3 length: 15 amino acids. Germline V lookup: CDR1 SGHRS, CDR2 YFSETQ. The V and J ends lost 4 bases and 2 bases respectively, with 15 bases between them. The CDR3 DNA reads as TGCGCCAGCAGCCCGGGGGACGGATTAAACTATGGCTACACCTTC. The encoded protein is CASSPGDGLNYGYTF.

The gene calls are TRBV30 and TRBJ2-5, with 11 positions matching TRBD2. The CDR3 length is 15 residues. CDR1 is GTSNPN and CDR2 is SVGIG in the germline V gene (reference sequence). V lost 3 bases and J lost 9; bases outside the gene matches: 12. The CDR3 reads CAWRGLAGGQGAQYF. CDR3 nucleotides: TGTGCCTGGAGGGGCCTAGCGGGGGGTCAAGGGGCCCAGTACTTC. Full variable domain (remainder filled in from reference TRBV30 and TRBJ2-5): SQTIHQWPATLVQPVGSPLSLECTVEGTSNPNLYWYRQAAGRGLQLLFYSVGIGQISSEVPQNLSASRPQDRQFILSSKKLLLSDSGFYLCAWRGLAGGQGAQYFGPGTRLLVL.

The chain links TRBV11-1 to TRBJ1-1, with TRBD1 as a possible D gene (6 bases). The V gene lost 5 bases and the J gene lost 3 bases, with 13 bases spanning the gap. Germline CDR1 and CDR2: SGHAT and FQDESV (reference sequence). CDR3 length: 14 amino acids. The CDR3 DNA reads TGTGCCAGCAGCGGGGACACCGTGGACACTGAAGCTTTCTTT. This codes for CASSGDTVDTEAFF.

CDR3 DNA sequence: TGCGCCAGCAGCTTATCGGGCCACAATGCAGATACGCAGTATTTT. This sequence encodes CASSLSGHNADTQYF. The V call is TRBV5-1, the J call TRBJ2-3, with D unclear. Germline CDR1 SGHRS, CDR2 YFSETQ. There are 15 residues in the CDR3. V was pared by 2 bases and J by 4 bases, with 14 bases between.

The chain recombines TRBV5-1 with TRBJ2-7; 8 bases match TRBD2. Germline V gene sequence: CDR1 SGHRS, CDR2 YFSETQ. Trimming removed 2 bases from V and 7 bases from J; junction bases left unmatched: 8. CDR3 size: 14 residues. CDR3 nucleotide sequence: TGCGCCAGCAGCTTCACCGGGAGGGACGGGGAGCAGTACTTC. Translated: CASSFTGRDGEQYF.

The rearrangement links TRBV4-2 to TRBJ1-4; D call uncertain. There are 15 residues in the CDR3. V dropped 4 bases and J dropped 0 bases, with 9 bases sitting between them. CDR1 is LGHNA and CDR2 is YNFKEQ in the germline V gene. This CDR3 is CASSRRGATNEKLFF. CDR3 sequence (DNA): TGTGCCAGCAGCCGTCGGGGTGCAACTAATGAAAAACTGTTTTTT.

This chain links TRBV6-5 with TRBJ1-2; D possibly corresponds to TRBD1 (5 bases). Germline values: CDR1 MNHEY, CDR2 SVGAGI. CDR3 length: 15 residues. The ends were cut back, 6 bases at V and 0 bases at J, with 14 bases in the middle. The CDR3 sequence is CASRTPTDANYGYTF. In DNA, the CDR3 is TGTGCCAGCAGGACCCCGACAGATGCTAACTATGGCTACACCTTC.

This clone is labeled as medium-sized. The rearrangement links TRBV5-1 to TRBJ1-1, with 8 bases identical to TRBD1. The CDR3 runs 14 residues. J lost 3 bases, V lost 4 bases, and 5 bases had no gene match. Germline-derived CDR1 and CDR2 are SGHRS and YFSETQ. The CDR3 sequence: CASSTVQGDTEAFF. CDR3 nucleotides: TGCGCCAGCAGCACGGTACAGGGGGACACTGAAGCTTTCTTT.

This clone showed up just once. The genes are TRBV20-1 and TRBJ1-4; no firm D call. Germline CDR1 is DFQATT and CDR2 is SNEGSKA (reference sequence). The CDR3 is made up of 11 amino acids. Trimming removed 6 bases at V and 8 bases at J, with 10 bases between. The CDR3 coding sequence is TGCAGTGCCCTTACATCGGAAAAACTGTTTTTT. Protein sequence: CSALTSEKLFF.

The CDR3 protein is CASSLGTGINYGYTF. CDR3 DNA: TGTGCCAGCAGCTTGGGGACAGGGATAAACTATGGCTACACCTTC. This chain uses TRBV5-5 with TRBJ1-2; 8 nucleotides match TRBD1. The CDR3 consists of 15 residues. Germline assignment: CDR1 SGHKS and CDR2 YYEKEE (reference sequence). J gave up 2 bases and V 0 bases, and 3 bases lay outside the gene matches.

The chain uses TRBV4-2 and TRBJ2-3, with D possibly TRBD1 on 5 matching bases. The CDR3 has 14 amino acids. V shed 2 bases and J shed 2 bases, with 8 bases lying between them. CDR1 LGHNA and CDR2 YNFKEQ come from the germline V gene. This CDR3 is CASSQTRVTDTQYF. For the CDR3, the DNA is TGTGCCAGCAGCCAAACCAGGGTCACAGATACGCAGTATTTT.

This clone was counted once. The chain links TRBV9 to TRBJ1-4; 7 bases align to TRBD1. The CDR3 contains 15 residues. Germline lookup yields CDR1 SGDLS and CDR2 YYNGEE. V was clipped by 4 bases and J by 3 bases; unmatched bases: 6. The chain's CDR3 is CASSTYRGPNEKLFF. CDR3 sequence (DNA): TGTGCCAGCAGCACCTACAGGGGACCTAATGAAAAACTGTTTTTT.

The sample holds one count of this clone. At one boundary the junction diverges from the germline segment, which might be a read error. The V and J genes are TRBV5-4 and TRBJ1-2; 7 bases agree with TRBD1. Germline-derived CDR1 and CDR2 are SGHNT and YYREEE (reference sequence). This CDR3 spans 14 amino acids. The CDR3 protein is CAGSPPKSTGVEDF. The CDR3 DNA follows: TGTGCCGGCAGCCCACCAAAATCCACAGGGGTTGAAGACTTC. Looking up the rest from reference TRBV5-4 and TRBJ1-2 gives the full variable domain: ETGVTQSPTHLIKTRGQQVTLRCSSQSGHNTVSWYQQALGQGPQFIFQYYREEENGRGNFPPRFSGLQFPNYSSELNVNALELDDSALYLCAGSPPKSTGVEDFGSGTRLTVV.

This clone was seen more than once but under ten times. The chain joins TRBV10-3 to TRBJ1-2, with a tentative D call TRBD1 (5 bases). The V gene lost 9 bases and the J gene lost 1 base, with 12 bases spanning the gap. The germline V gene has CDR1 ENHRY and CDR2 SYGVKD. The length of the CDR3 is 13 residues. The CDR3 reads CAIGAGNNYGYTF. For the CDR3, the DNA is TGTGCCATTGGCGCAGGGAATAACTATGGCTACACCTTC.

The rearrangement uses TRBV27 and TRBJ2-7; D remains unclear. The CDR3 spans 17 residues. Germline V gene lookup returns CDR1 MNHEY and CDR2 SMNVEV (reference sequence). V lost 2 bases and J 4 bases, leaving 21 bases between the germline ends. The CDR3 DNA follows: TGTGCCAGCAGTTTACGGGCCGGGCCAGCCAACGCGTACGAGCAGTACTTC. This codes for CASSLRAGPANAYEQYF.

A remark on this clone: Other DNA sequences from this sample encode an identical CDR3 as well. V gene TRBV6-1 combines with J gene TRBJ1-5, with D tentatively TRBD1 (5 bases). CDR3 length: 14 amino acids. Between the trimmed V and J ends, which lost 8 bases and 0 bases, there was a span of 11 bases. The germline V gene encodes CDR1 MNHNS and CDR2 SASEGT. CDR3 sequence (DNA): TGTGCCAGCGCACAGGCGAATAGCAATCAGCCCCAGCATTTT. It is translated as CASAQANSNQPQHF.

This rearrangement joins TRBV30 to TRBJ2-1; D is uncertain. Looked up from germline, CDR1 is GTSNPN and CDR2 is SVGIG (reference sequence). CDR3 length equals 13 residues. As DNA, the CDR3 is TGTGCTAGGAGTGGGGTTCTACGCAATGAGCAGTTCTTC. Protein: CARSGVLRNEQFF.

This rearrangement joins TRBV5-5 to TRBJ1-1; possible D gene TRBD1, 6 bases. Per the germline V gene, CDR1 is SGHKS and CDR2 is YYEKEE (reference sequence). The germline V and J ends were trimmed by 4 bases and 0 bases, with 13 bases remaining between them. The CDR3 is 15 residues long. CDR3 nucleotides: TGTGCCAGCAGCGAACACAGGGTACTGAACACTGAAGCTTTCTTT. Protein: CASSEHRVLNTEAFF.

The rearrangement uses TRBV5-8 and TRBJ1-5, with D possibly matching TRBD1 (6 bases). The CDR3 is made up of 18 amino acids. Germline V gene data show CDR1 as SGHTS and CDR2 as YDEGEE. V was trimmed by 3 bases and J by 0 bases, leaving 19 bases between them. The CDR3 is CASSSLGTRHYSNQPQHF. For the CDR3, the DNA is TGTGCCAGCAGCTCCCTGGGGACACGACACTATAGCAATCAGCCCCAGCATTTT.

V is TRBV19 and J is TRBJ1-5; 7 bases match TRBD1. Trimming cost V 3 bases and J 0 bases; bases outside gene matches: 5. The CDR3 extends over 16 amino acids. Looked up from germline, CDR1 is LNHDA and CDR2 is SQIVND (reference sequence). The CDR3 loop reads CASSIGTAFSNQPQHF. In DNA, the CDR3 is TGTGCCAGTAGTATCGGGACAGCCTTTAGCAATCAGCCCCAGCATTTT.

The chain employs TRBV9 and TRBJ1-4; a possible D gene is TRBD1 (5 bases). Germline V CDR1 and CDR2: SGDLS, YYNGEE. The CDR3 has 17 residues. The V and J ends lost 4 bases and 6 bases respectively, with 22 bases between them. The CDR3 nucleotides are TGTGCCAGCAGCCCCCGGACGGGGGTAGGCGGGCATGAAAAACTGTTTTTT. The encoded protein is CASSPRTGVGGHEKLFF.

This sequence joins TRBV5-1 and TRBJ2-7, with unresolved D. V lost 7 bases, J lost 2 bases, and 13 bases lay in between. Germline V lookup: CDR1 SGHRS, CDR2 YFSETQ. The CDR3 has 13 amino acids. The CDR3 sequence: CASHSESAYEQYF. The CDR3 nucleotides are TGCGCCAGCCATTCGGAGAGTGCCTACGAGCAGTACTTC.

This chain uses TRBV7-2 with TRBJ2-5; possibly TRBD1 for D (6 bases). The CDR3 spans 10 residues. Germline V lookup: CDR1 SGHTA, CDR2 FQGNSA. CDR3 amino acids: CDWGLETQYF. DNA for the CDR3: TGTGACTGGGGGCTTGAGACCCAGTACTTC.